Following are 30 T cell receptor beta chains from one sample sequenced in a study of CD8+CD57+ T cells in acquired aplastic anemia. CDR3 and TCR beta VDJ profiling relied on a genomic DNA template. TCRdb analysed the reads with MiXCR anew, one entry per CDR3 protein. The sample contains hundreds of thousands of distinct CDR3 sequences, around 72% of which appear only once. The specimen was sorted CD4+, CD8+, or CD8+CD57+ T cells (not recorded which) from PBMCs. The source of these receptors is a human donor in good health, serving as a control.

On this clonotype itself: Germline is not matched at one junction end, which may reflect a read error. The gene calls are TRBV7-7 and TRBJ2-7; D tentatively fits TRBD1 or TRBD2 (7 bases each). The CDR3 loop spans 14 amino acids. CDR1 is SSHAT, CDR2 FNYEAQ, per germline (reference sequence). In DNA, the CDR3 is TGTGCTAGCAGCTTAGGGGGCAGGGGGGGCGATACGAACTTC. Translated, it gives CASSLGGRGGDTNF.

As for this clonotype: The DNA is left out, because the CDR3 cannot be placed on it with certainty; the CDR3 is given as TCRdb lists it. J is TRBJ2-2 and V is TRBV7-9; the table's D call of TRBD2 was not tested on the DNA. The CDR3 extends over 15 residues, inclusive of both ends. CDR1 and CDR2 from the germline V gene are SEHNR and FQNEAQ (reference sequence). CDR3 in amino acids: CASSPGTPTSSTSFF.

Of note for this clonotype: One junction end disagrees with the germline gene, perhaps due to a read error. This CDR3 reads CAWTGGIIEKLVF. The CDR3 coding sequence is TGTGCCTGGACAGGGGGCATTATAGAAAAACTGGTTTTT. This chain links TRBV30 with TRBJ1-4; 8 bases agree with TRBD1. CDR1 is GTSNPN, CDR2 SVGIG, per germline (reference sequence). CDR3 length: 13 residues.

This clonotype was detected once. This sequence joins TRBV15 and TRBJ2-3; TRBD2 agrees at 10 bases. The CDR3 runs to 16 residues. Germline trimming cut 0 bases from V and 6 bases from J; bases unmatched to any gene: 6. Germline CDR1 and CDR2: LNHNV and YYDKDF (reference sequence). CDR3 coding DNA: TGTGCCACCAGCAGAGAGAGCGGGGGGGGGAGGGATACGCAGTATTTT. As protein: CATSRESGGGRDTQYF.

Remarks on this clonotype: The junction does not match germline at one end; this may be a read error. The chain couples TRBV7-2 to TRBJ2-7; D is possibly TRBD1 or TRBD2 (5 bases each). The CDR3 contains 15 residues. CDR1 is SGHTA, CDR2 FQGNSA, per germline. CDR3 coding DNA: TGTGCCAGCAGCCTCGCGAAAGGGACCTACAATGAGCAGTCCTTC. The encoded protein is CASSLAKGTYNEQSF.

Turning to this clonotype: This may arise from a read error, as a much more abundant clone is one base away. The rearrangement joins TRBV30 to TRBJ1-2, with D possibly TRBD1 on 5 matching bases. Germline V gives CDR1 GTSNPN, CDR2 SVGIG (reference sequence). The CDR3 has 12 amino acids. The CDR3 DNA is TGTGCCTGGACCAGGGCCTCCTATGGCCACACCTTC. Translation gives CAWTRASYGHTF.

With respect to this clonotype: This CDR3 is missing its conserved last phenylalanine or tryptophan, likely due to a read error. J is TRBJ1-2 and V is TRBV2; 10 bases fit TRBD1. The J segment lost 8 bases and the V segment lost 6 bases, leaving 12 bases of the junction unmatched. Germline V gives CDR1 SNHLY, CDR2 FYNNEI. The CDR3 runs 15 residues. The CDR3 DNA follows: TGTGCCAGCAGCTCCCGGACAGGGGGAGAGTGGGGCTACACCCCC. It is translated as CASSSRTGGEWGYTP.

The chain carries TRBV7-3 and TRBJ2-7; D remains unclear. Trimming took 2 bases from V and 13 from J, leaving 15 bases between them. Germline lookup yields CDR1 SGHTA and CDR2 FQGTGA. CDR3 size: 12 residues. For the CDR3, the DNA is TGTGCCAGCAGCTTAGAACGGGCTCAGTTCTACTTC. Residues: CASSLERAQFYF.

Ten or more counts support this clonotype. V is TRBV6-5 and J is TRBJ1-4, with D possibly being TRBD1 (6 bases). Germline V gives CDR1 MNHEY, CDR2 SVGAGI. The V end lost 0 bases, the J end lost 8 bases, and 13 bases lay between the germline ends. The CDR3 loop spans 15 amino acids. For the CDR3, the DNA is TGTGCCAGCAGTTACTCAGGGGGTTTGGGGGAAAAACTGTTTTTT. As protein: CASSYSGGLGEKLFF.

The rearrangement joins TRBV19 to TRBJ2-7; 9 positions match TRBD1. Germline-derived CDR1 and CDR2 are LNHDA and SQIVND (reference sequence). This CDR3 is built from 15 residues. J lost 1 base, V lost 5 bases, and 6 bases had no gene match. The CDR3 spells CASSSGQGGSYEQYF. CDR3 in DNA: TGTGCCAGTAGTTCGGGACAGGGAGGATCCTACGAGCAGTACTTC.

This clonotype was counted many times. V usage is TRBV6-6 and J usage is TRBJ1-1; D perhaps matches TRBD1 (6 bases). Trimming left V 7 bases short and J 3 bases short, with 12 bases between. The germline V gene encodes CDR1 MNHNY and CDR2 SVGAGI (reference sequence). CDR3 length: 13 amino acids. The CDR3 nucleotides read TGTGCCAGCAACAGGGAGGGGGACACTGAAGCTTTCTTT. Translated, it gives CASNREGDTEAFF.

The chain couples TRBV10-1 to TRBJ2-3, with D tentatively TRBD2 (6 bases). Germline CDR1 reads WNHNN; CDR2 reads SYGVQD (reference sequence). The V end lost 5 bases, the J end lost 3 bases, and 24 bases lay between the germline ends. The CDR3 length is 18 residues. CDR3 DNA sequence: TGCGCCAGCAGTCCGGGCTGGGGGGACGGTCGAACAACAGATACGCAGTATTTT. This encodes CASSPGWGDGRTTDTQYF.

This chain uses TRBV20-1 with TRBJ2-1, with TRBD1 identical over 7 bases. Germline values: CDR1 DFQATT, CDR2 SNEGSKA (reference sequence). With V trimmed by 6 bases and J by 8 bases, 22 bases remained unmatched. The CDR3 has 17 amino acids. For the CDR3, the DNA is TGCAGTGCACTCTTACCCCCTACAGGGGCTCCCCTCGATGAGCAGTTCTTC. Its translation: CSALLPPTGAPLDEQFF.

The chain carries TRBV5-4 and TRBJ2-1, with D possibly being TRBD2 (6 bases). The CDR3 consists of 16 residues. Germline V gives CDR1 SGHNT, CDR2 YYREEE (reference sequence). Trimming shortened V by 4 bases and J by 4 bases, and 18 bases separated the two germline ends. CDR3 amino acids: CASSVAGRGGYNEQFF. The DNA for the CDR3 is TGTGCCAGCAGCGTAGCCGGAAGGGGAGGTTACAATGAGCAGTTCTTC.

This clonotype appeared a few times. Just one base apart from a much larger clone, this may be a read error. The chain combines TRBV5-1 with TRBJ1-3; TRBD1 agrees at 8 bases. Germline V CDR1 and CDR2: SGHRS, YFSETQ. This CDR3 has 14 residues. In DNA form, the CDR3 reads TGCACCAGCAGCCTGACAGGGGCTGGAAACACCATATATTTT. This codes for CTSSLTGAGNTIYF.

On this clonotype: At one boundary the junction diverges from the germline segment, which might be a read error. The rearrangement uses TRBV2 and TRBJ2-7; 11 nucleotides match TRBD1. Germline CDR1 reads SNHLY; CDR2 reads FYNNEI. The CDR3 has 16 residues. CDR3 loop: CASSGAGTGGHYVQYF. The CDR3 nucleotides are TGTGCCAGCAGCGGAGCAGGGACAGGGGGACACTACGTGCAGTACTTC.

This chain uses TRBV2 with TRBJ2-7, with TRBD2 as a possible D gene (5 bases). Trimming removed 7 bases from V and 5 bases from J, with 9 bases in between. CDR3 size: 11 residues. Germline CDR1 is SNHLY and CDR2 is FYNNEI. The CDR3 sequence is CASNEGNEQYF. The CDR3, as DNA: TGTGCCAGCAATGAGGGTAACGAGCAGTACTTC.

Of note for this clonotype: An end of the junction differs from the germline gene, which may be a read error. The genes are TRBV5-1 and TRBJ1-1; D unclear. This CDR3 comprises 13 residues. CDR1 is SGHRS, CDR2 YFSETQ, per germline. CDR3 nucleotide sequence: TGTGCCAGCAGCCTATCGGTGCGGACTGAAGCCTTCTTT. It is translated as CASSLSVRTEAFF.

Regarding this clonotype: A read error may account for a junction end that differs from germline. The V gene is TRBV7-2, the J gene TRBJ2-7; maybe TRBD2 (5 bases). TRBJ2-5 explains the end of the DNA better; the J call may be wrong. There are 16 residues in the CDR3. Per germline, CDR1 SGHTA and CDR2 FQGNSA. CDR3 amino acids: CASSWEIVTRGETQYF. The DNA for the CDR3 is TGCGCCAGCAGCTGGGAAATTGTCACTAGAGGAGAGACCCAGTACTTC.

There are many counts of this clonotype. The chain joins TRBV7-2 to TRBJ1-6, with 8 bases lining up with TRBD1. Trimming removed 4 bases from V and 6 bases from J; junction bases left unmatched: 8. In germline, CDR1 is SGHTA, CDR2 FQGNSA. The CDR3 totals 16 residues. The CDR3, as DNA: TGTGCCAGCAGCTCCAATGCGGGACAGGTTAATTCACCCCTCCACTTT. This sequence encodes CASSSNAGQVNSPLHF. Looking up the rest from reference TRBV7-2 and TRBJ1-6 gives the full variable domain: GAGVSQSPSNKVTEKGKDVELRCDPISGHTALYWYRQSLGQGLEFLIYFQGNSAPDKSGLPSDRFSAERTGGSVSTLTIQRTQQEDSAVYLCASSSNAGQVNSPLHFGNGTRLTVT.

The chain carries TRBV7-3 and TRBJ2-7; 11 positions match TRBD1. J was trimmed by 3 bases and V by 4 bases; bases with no gene match: 5. CDR3 length: 15 residues. Germline CDR1 is SGHTA and CDR2 is FQGTGA. For the CDR3, the DNA is TGTGCCAGCAGCTCCACCGGGACAGGGGGCTACGAGCAGTACTTC. Translated, it gives CASSSTGTGGYEQYF. Full variable domain (outside the CDR3, taken from reference TRBV7-3 and TRBJ2-7): GAGVSQTPSNKVTEKGKYVELRCDPISGHTALYWYRQSLGQGPEFLIYFQGTGAADDSGLPNDRFFAVRPEGSVSTLKIQRTERGDSAVYLCASSSTGTGGYEQYFGPGTRLTVT.

This chain uses TRBV2 with TRBJ1-1; D is ambiguous. Germline V gives CDR1 SNHLY, CDR2 FYNNEI. The CDR3 totals 15 residues. V was shortened by 6 bases and J by 1 base, with 15 bases between the two germline ends. In nucleotides, the CDR3 is TGTGCCAGCAGACTCCAACAGAGGCGGAACACTGAAGCTTTCTTT. Its translation is CASRLQQRRNTEAFF.

The chain combines TRBV11-1 with TRBJ1-5, with unresolved D. The CDR3 spans 15 residues. V lost 5 bases to trimming and J lost 6 bases, with 17 bases between them. CDR1 and CDR2 (germline): SGHAT, FQDESV (reference sequence). The CDR3: CASSRKGLVVQPQHF. CDR3 DNA sequence: TGTGCCAGCAGCCGGAAAGGACTAGTGGTTCAGCCCCAGCATTTT.

This clonotype was seen many times. This rearrangement joins TRBV7-2 to TRBJ1-1; no definite D call. The CDR3 contains 15 residues. CDR1 and CDR2 from the germline V gene are SGHTA and FQGNSA. V dropped 3 bases and J dropped 1 base, with 12 bases sitting between them. Written as DNA, the CDR3 is TGTGCCAGCAGCTTCCGCCCGAGCTGGAACACTGAAGCTTTCTTT. Translating gives CASSFRPSWNTEAFF.

The rearrangement links TRBV5-4 to TRBJ1-1; no firm D call. V was shortened by 1 base and J by 2 bases, with 9 bases between the two germline ends. The V gene's germline CDR1 is SGHNT and CDR2 YYREEE (reference sequence). CDR3 length: 14 amino acids. In DNA form, the CDR3 reads TGTGCCAGCAGCTTGAACGGGTGTAACACTGAAGCTTTCTTT. Translated: CASSLNGCNTEAFF.

V and J are TRBV19 and TRBJ2-7; TRBD1 agrees at 7 bases. The CDR3 extends over 17 amino acids. With 5 bases clipped from V and 4 bases from J, the junction kept 17 bases outside the gene matches. Germline V gene lookup returns CDR1 LNHDA and CDR2 SQIVND (reference sequence). CDR3: CASSPSSGTATAYEQYF. The CDR3 nucleotides are TGTGCCAGTAGTCCATCATCCGGGACAGCGACAGCATACGAGCAGTACTTC.

The chain links TRBV7-3 to TRBJ2-5; D may be TRBD1 (6 bases). With 4 bases removed from V and 14 bases from J, the gap between germline ends came to 26 bases. This CDR3 is 15 amino acids long. The germline V gene has CDR1 SGHTA and CDR2 FQGTGA. The CDR3 DNA follows: TGTGCCAGCAGCTCATTTGGGGGACAACAAGAGACACATTACTTC. Residues: CASSSFGGQQETHYF.

The chain uses TRBV20-1 and TRBJ1-1; D is uncertain. CDR3 length equals 11 residues. Germline CDR1 is DFQATT and CDR2 is SNEGSKA (reference sequence). V lost 0 bases and J 8 bases, leaving 7 bases between the germline ends. CDR3 loop: CSARDVAEAFF. The CDR3 region has the DNA TGCAGTGCTAGAGATGTGGCGGAAGCTTTCTTT.

This clonotype was seen once. The genes are TRBV7-9 and TRBJ2-1; unclear D gene. V was clipped by 3 bases and J by 16 bases, with 25 bases between them. CDR3 length equals 15 residues. Germline CDR1 reads SEHNR; CDR2 reads FQNEAQ (reference sequence). The CDR3 region has the DNA TGTGCCAGCAGCTTGGGGATGAACACTGAAGCTTTCTTTTTCTTC. Translated, it gives CASSLGMNTEAFFFF.

The gene calls are TRBV12-3 or TRBV12-4 and TRBJ2-3, with unresolved D. Between the trimmed V and J ends, which lost 1 base and 6 bases, there was a span of 14 bases. This CDR3 is 15 amino acids long. The CDR3 coding sequence is TGTGCCAGCAGTTTAGACCTTCGGATTATCGATACGCAGTATTTT. Its translation: CASSLDLRIIDTQYF.